The sequence of this T cell receptor beta chain was determined in a study of T cells in Graves' hyperthyroidism and ophthalmopathy. The wider study: At initial diagnosis, before any treatment had begun, peripheral blood was obtained.

TCR beta CDR3 regions were amplified from RNA transcripts. The HTBI primer set was used in a first-round RT-PCR of the TCR CDR3. One entry per CDR3 protein, called by TCRdb with MiXCR from the multiplex PCR reads. The sample lists approximately 600,000 distinct CDR3 sequences, over 12% occurring once. Enrolled ophthalmopathy patients presented with a Clinical Activity Score of at least 3, a NOSPECS grade of at least 4, and disease duration under 3 months. Clinical symptoms, serum thyroxine and TRAb, thyroid ultrasound and orbital computed tomography were used for the diagnoses. Fresh 10 ml peripheral blood yielded PBMCs. Germline assignment: CDR1 MNHEY and CDR2 SVGEGT. This CDR3 has 19 residues. The ends lost 7 bases at V and 5 bases at J; junction bases unmatched: 23.

The sample comprised blood. The chain couples TRBV6-2 or TRBV6-3 to TRBJ2-7; 10 positions agree with TRBD2. The TCR was taken from a woman aged 40 to 50 with Graves' ophthalmopathy. CDR3 sequence: CASTNRLAGAVTQFHEQYF. In nucleotides, the CDR3 is TGTGCCAGCACCAACCGGCTAGCGGGAGCCGTTACCCAGTTCCACGAGCAGTACTTC.